These T cell receptor beta chains were read from a single sample in a study of blood T cell repertoires in COVID-19. Data came from immunoSEQ multiplex PCR; TCRdb stores just in-frame clones and leaves some out. The sample carries roughly 33,000 clones, 70% to 80% recorded once. Sequencing was carried out using peripheral blood. These TCRs come from a woman aged 55-69 years with acute or convalescent COVID-19. Both conserved end residues are trimmed from each CDR3. Not every row has a clone size; where given, it reads once, few, many or a size class.

j_call: TRBJ1-2; clone_size: -; v_call: TRBV28; cdr3_aa: ASSPGHKNYGYT
j_call: TRBJ2-1; clone_size: -; v_call: TRBV7-3; cdr3_aa: ASSLRGGQYNEQF
j_call: TRBJ1-1; clone_size: -; v_call: TRBV19; cdr3_aa: ASSIDRPDRGNTEAF
j_call: TRBJ2-5; clone_size: -; v_call: TRBV6-1; cdr3_aa: ASSQALVGTGGGQETQY
j_call: TRBJ1-3; clone_size: few; v_call: TRBV18; cdr3_aa: ASSPRGGENTIY
j_call: TRBJ2-7; clone_size: few; v_call: TRBV12-3/TRBV12-4; cdr3_aa: ASSLGDREY
j_call: TRBJ2-7; clone_size: -; v_call: TRBV5-4; cdr3_aa: ASSRQDRAFLDEQY
j_call: TRBJ2-1; clone_size: -; v_call: TRBV6-5; cdr3_aa: ASSPRLGEQF
j_call: TRBJ1-2; clone_size: -; v_call: TRBV6-6; cdr3_aa: ASSFRQGADYGYT
j_call: TRBJ1-2; clone_size: -; v_call: TRBV5-1; cdr3_aa: ASSLGGQAYGYT
j_call: TRBJ1-2; clone_size: few; v_call: TRBV10-2; cdr3_aa: ASSEPLGEVSNGYT
j_call: TRBJ1-5; clone_size: -; v_call: TRBV5-5; cdr3_aa: ASSYLTGTGDSNQPQH
j_call: TRBJ1-1; clone_size: once; v_call: TRBV14; cdr3_aa: ASSQTWTGLAF
j_call: TRBJ1-4; clone_size: -; v_call: TRBV14; cdr3_aa: ASSQLQGRTNEKLF
j_call: TRBJ2-7; clone_size: -; v_call: TRBV30; cdr3_aa: AWSRGEMEPEQY
j_call: TRBJ2-1; clone_size: -; v_call: TRBV6-1; cdr3_aa: ASSEEYGTGVDEQF
j_call: TRBJ2-1; clone_size: -; v_call: TRBV7-3; cdr3_aa: ASSRAPGDNEQF
j_call: TRBJ2-3; clone_size: -; v_call: TRBV29-1; cdr3_aa: SVPGTSGGAGDTQY
j_call: TRBJ2-1; clone_size: -; v_call: TRBV2; cdr3_aa: ASSGTNYNEQF
j_call: TRBJ1-1; clone_size: -; v_call: TRBV25-1; cdr3_aa: ASRNEGITEAF
j_call: TRBJ1-1; clone_size: -; v_call: TRBV30; cdr3_aa: AWIRDIADTEAF
j_call: TRBJ2-3; clone_size: -; v_call: TRBV19; cdr3_aa: ASSTGTGDVDTQY
j_call: TRBJ1-4; clone_size: -; v_call: TRBV5-1; cdr3_aa: ASSLATSEKLF
j_call: TRBJ1-2; clone_size: -; v_call: TRBV2; cdr3_aa: ASSDSGVGGDGYT
j_call: TRBJ2-3; clone_size: -; v_call: TRBV4-1; cdr3_aa: ASSQDRASGDKWGDTQY
j_call: TRBJ2-3; clone_size: few; v_call: TRBV6-6; cdr3_aa: ASSYEGSSWDTQY
j_call: TRBJ1-2; clone_size: -; v_call: TRBV4-1; cdr3_aa: ASSQDWVYRGDGYT
j_call: TRBJ1-4; clone_size: -; v_call: TRBV5-1; cdr3_aa: ASSSLGGTNEKLF
j_call: TRBJ1-2; clone_size: few; v_call: TRBV7-9; cdr3_aa: ASSKSSEDGYT
j_call: TRBJ2-2; clone_size: -; v_call: TRBV11-2; cdr3_aa: ASSLQGAGELF
j_call: TRBJ1-6; clone_size: few; v_call: TRBV30; cdr3_aa: AWSAGQVTGLLH
j_call: TRBJ1-2; clone_size: -; v_call: TRBV7-8; cdr3_aa: ASSRSGTGGTGYT
j_call: TRBJ2-1; clone_size: -; v_call: TRBV28; cdr3_aa: ASRTPTGVVDEQF
j_call: TRBJ2-5; clone_size: -; v_call: TRBV9; cdr3_aa: ASSVGATNRGETQY
j_call: TRBJ1-4; clone_size: few; v_call: TRBV6-6; cdr3_aa: ASSWSRGNEKLF
j_call: TRBJ1-2; clone_size: -; v_call: TRBV28; cdr3_aa: ASSTTTGTGGLYT
j_call: TRBJ2-3; clone_size: -; v_call: TRBV18; cdr3_aa: ASSRLIAGGTLADTDTQY
j_call: TRBJ2-1; clone_size: -; v_call: TRBV3-1/TRBV3-2; cdr3_aa: ASSQVRESYNEQF
j_call: TRBJ1-5; clone_size: -; v_call: TRBV6-1; cdr3_aa: ASSGDRGSMRNQPQH
j_call: TRBJ1-2; clone_size: -; v_call: TRBV29-1; cdr3_aa: SVVAGLHTFNYGYT
j_call: TRBJ1-1; clone_size: -; v_call: TRBV10-2; cdr3_aa: ASSLTANTEAF
j_call: TRBJ1-4; clone_size: medium-sized; v_call: TRBV11-2; cdr3_aa: ASSLEGGRKTANEKLF
j_call: TRBJ2-7; clone_size: -; v_call: TRBV30; cdr3_aa: AWSVQAHPSEIHYEQY
j_call: TRBJ1-1; clone_size: few; v_call: TRBV6-5; cdr3_aa: ASSYFKSSTEAF
j_call: TRBJ2-5; clone_size: once; v_call: TRBV2; cdr3_aa: ASEGLAGALGQETQY
j_call: TRBJ1-6; clone_size: once; v_call: TRBV14; cdr3_aa: ASSQQQGTSPLH
j_call: TRBJ2-6; clone_size: -; v_call: TRBV9; cdr3_aa: ASSVVPRLAGGSGANVLT
j_call: TRBJ1-5; clone_size: -; v_call: TRBV19; cdr3_aa: ASSPRTGLNQPQH
j_call: TRBJ1-6; clone_size: -; v_call: TRBV5-6; cdr3_aa: ASRKLQGTPLH
j_call: TRBJ2-7; clone_size: -; v_call: TRBV28; cdr3_aa: ASDSQGADYEQY
j_call: TRBJ2-1; clone_size: -; v_call: TRBV5-1; cdr3_aa: ASSLRSGGANNEQF
j_call: TRBJ2-5; clone_size: -; v_call: TRBV29-1; cdr3_aa: SVAWAGETQY
j_call: TRBJ1-4; clone_size: once; v_call: TRBV9; cdr3_aa: ASSEGHLNEKLF
j_call: TRBJ2-7; clone_size: -; v_call: TRBV5-1; cdr3_aa: ASSPQVSSYEQY